The 18 T cell receptor beta chains below come from one sample, sequenced in a study of OX40 agonist ivuxolimab in advanced cancers. Produced via immunoSEQ multiplex PCR; TCRdb's table is partial and in-frame only. The data show about 94,000 clones, 94% seen once. The sequenced sample was CD4+ or CD8+ T cells sorted from blood, obtained in a trial of the OX40 agonist ivuxolimab. The receptors originated from an adult with an advanced solid tumor such as melanoma, head and neck, liver or kidney cancer.

This clone was counted a single time. The genes are TRBV6-4 and TRBJ2-1; 9 bases map to TRBD2. From germline, CDR1 is MRHNA and CDR2 SNTAGT. The CDR3 is 16 residues long. The J segment lost 0 bases and the V segment lost 7 bases, leaving 7 bases of the junction unmatched. Here the CDR3 DNA reads TGTGCCAGCAAGGTAGCGGGGGCCATCTCCTACAATGAGCAGTTCTTC. Encoded protein: CASKVAGAISYNEQFF.

The chain uses TRBV5-1 and TRBJ2-5; D may be TRBD1 (5 bases). The V gene lost 1 base and the J gene lost 0 bases, with 7 bases spanning the gap. Germline CDR1 SGHRS, CDR2 YFSETQ. This CDR3 is 14 amino acids long. The CDR3 nucleotides are TGCGCCAGCAGCTTGCTAGGGGACCAAGAGACCCAGTACTTC. It translates to CASSLLGDQETQYF.

DNA for the CDR3: TGTGCCAGCAGTTTAGACCTGTTCGGGTCCTACGAGCAGTACTTC. Amino acid sequence: CASSLDLFGSYEQYF. The chain links TRBV27 to TRBJ2-7; D not certain. Germline values: CDR1 MNHEY, CDR2 SMNVEV (reference sequence). The CDR3 loop spans 15 amino acids. V was cut by 2 bases and J by 1 base, with 12 bases left in between.

V gene TRBV5-4 combines with J gene TRBJ1-2; D gene ambiguous. Trimming removed 4 bases from V and 8 bases from J, with 15 bases in between. There are 13 residues in the CDR3. Germline lookup yields CDR1 SGHNT and CDR2 YYREEE (reference sequence). Here the CDR3 reads CASSVERVRGYTF. DNA for the CDR3: TGTGCCAGCAGCGTCGAAAGGGTCAGGGGCTACACCTTC.

The DNA of the CDR3 is TGTGCCACCAGCAGAGATCCGGACAGGGGGATCTACGAGCAGTACTTC. This encodes CATSRDPDRGIYEQYF. The chain couples TRBV15 to TRBJ2-7; 10 bases fit TRBD1. Germline values: CDR1 LNHNV, CDR2 YYDKDF (reference sequence). The CDR3 is 16 amino acids. V dropped 0 bases and J dropped 3; count of bases not matched to a gene: 5.

The chain links TRBV4-3 to TRBJ1-4; possibly TRBD1 for D (6 bases). With 1 base removed from V and 5 bases from J, the gap between germline ends came to 11 bases. Germline V gives CDR1 LGHNA, CDR2 YSLEER. The CDR3 runs to 15 residues. CDR3 protein: CASSQVGQGNEKLFF. The CDR3 DNA is TGCGCCAGCAGCCAAGTAGGGCAGGGGAATGAAAAACTGTTTTTT.

This sequence joins TRBV19 and TRBJ1-1; tentative D call: TRBD1 (5 bases). The CDR3 sequence is 15 residues long. Germline values: CDR1 LNHDA, CDR2 SQIVND (reference sequence). Trimming stripped 7 bases from V and 0 bases from J, with 15 bases between. The CDR3 nucleotides read TGTGCCAGTACTGATAGACAGTTGATGAACACTGAAGCTTTCTTT. It specifies CASTDRQLMNTEAFF. Based on the CDR3 plus reference TRBV19 and TRBJ1-1, the full variable domain is DGGITQSPKYLFRKEGQNVTLSCEQNLNHDAMYWYRQDPGQGLRLIYYSQIVNDFQKGDIAEGYSVSREKKESFPLTVTSAQKNPTAFYLCASTDRQLMNTEAFFGQGTRLTVV.

Only one count was recorded for this clone. The genes are TRBV4-3 and TRBJ1-1, with 7 bases fitting TRBD1. This CDR3 is 15 amino acids long. V gave up 1 base and J gave up 4 bases; unmatched junction bases: 6. From germline, CDR1 is LGHNA and CDR2 YSLEER. The CDR3 DNA reads TGCGCCAGCAGCCAAGCCCCAGGGGGGGTCACTGAAGCTTTCTTT. Translating it yields CASSQAPGGVTEAFF.

DNA for the CDR3: TGTGCCAGCAGCTCGGCGGGGACTAATGAAAAACTGTTTTTT. This translates into CASSSAGTNEKLFF. This chain links TRBV5-6 with TRBJ1-4; D gene uncertain. Germline CDR1 and CDR2: SGHDT and YYEEEE. Trimming removed 3 bases at V and 2 bases at J, with 8 bases between. The CDR3 runs to 14 residues. The whole variable domain, remainder taken from reference TRBV5-6 and TRBJ1-4, is DAGVTQSPTHLIKTRGQQVTLRCSPKSGHDTVSWYQQALGQGPQFIFQYYEEEERQRGNFPDRFSGHQFPNYSSELNVNALLLGDSALYLCASSSAGTNEKLFFGSGTQLSVL.

The chain has TRBV11-2 and TRBJ2-5; D gene uncertain. The V end lost 3 bases, the J end lost 5 bases, and 10 bases lay between the germline ends. This CDR3 is built from 13 residues. CDR1 is SGHAT and CDR2 is FQNNGV in the germline V gene. The CDR3 loop is CASSLTHGETQYF. The DNA for the CDR3 is TGTGCCAGCAGCTTGACCCACGGCGAGACCCAGTACTTC.

The V and J genes are TRBV2 and TRBJ1-1; weak D call: TRBD1 (5 bases). This CDR3 region has 17 residues. Germline V gene lookup returns CDR1 SNHLY and CDR2 FYNNEI. With 2 bases removed from V and 2 bases from J, the gap between germline ends came to 18 bases. The CDR3 DNA is TGTGCCAGCAGTGAATCCAGGGTATTCGGGAGCAACACTGAAGCTTTCTTT. Translated, it gives CASSESRVFGSNTEAFF.

The chain links TRBV11-2 to TRBJ1-4; maybe TRBD1 (6 bases). V was shortened by 1 base and J by 7 bases, with 13 bases between the two germline ends. CDR1 is SGHAT and CDR2 is FQNNGV in the germline V gene. The length of the CDR3 is 15 residues. The CDR3 here is CASSLVTGGGEKLFF. DNA of the CDR3: TGTGCCAGCAGCTTAGTGACAGGAGGAGGTGAAAAACTGTTTTTT.

Turning to this clone: Other DNA sequences in the same sample also yield this CDR3. This chain joins TRBV11-2 and TRBJ1-5; no clear D. Germline CDR1 reads SGHAT; CDR2 reads FQNNGV. The V end lost 5 bases, the J end lost 5 bases, and 10 bases lay between the germline ends. This CDR3 comprises 13 residues. The CDR3, as DNA: TGTGCCAGCAGCCGCGACCGAGATCAGCCCCAGCATTTT. Translated, it gives CASSRDRDQPQHF.

The chain joins TRBV29-1 to TRBJ2-7; D uncertain. CDR3 length: 12 residues. Germline assignment: CDR1 SQVTM and CDR2 ANQGSEA. The V end was cut by 5 bases, the J end by 6 bases, with 14 bases between. Here the CDR3 reads CSVRGPQFEQYF. The CDR3 DNA sequence: TGCAGCGTTAGAGGACCCCAGTTCGAGCAGTACTTC.

The chain employs TRBV15 and TRBJ1-4; D gene ambiguous. There are 14 residues in the CDR3. V was trimmed by 1 base and J by 5 bases, leaving 8 bases between them. Germline V CDR1 and CDR2: LNHNV, YYDKDF (reference sequence). The CDR3 loop is CATSRVGGNEKLFF. Written as DNA, the CDR3 is TGTGCCACCAGCAGAGTAGGAGGGAATGAAAAACTGTTTTTT. The variable domain in full, with the rest retrieved from reference TRBV15 and TRBJ1-4, is DAMVIQNPRYQVTQFGKPVTLSCSQTLNHNVMYWYQQKSSQAPKLLFHYYDKDFNNEADTPDNFQSRRPNTSFCFLDIRSPGLGDTAMYLCATSRVGGNEKLFFGSGTQLSVL.

J is TRBJ1-2 and V is TRBV7-2; 7 bases agree with TRBD1. The CDR3 covers 15 residues. V lost 4 bases and J lost 8; bases outside the gene matches: 13. Germline V gene sequence: CDR1 SGHTA, CDR2 FQGNSA. The CDR3 spells CASSSMADRVEGYTF. The CDR3 DNA sequence: TGTGCCAGCAGCTCCATGGCAGACAGGGTTGAGGGCTACACCTTC.

The chain links TRBV6-5 to TRBJ1-1, with D uncertain. The CDR3 runs 15 residues. V was pared by 5 bases and J by 4 bases, with 17 bases between. CDR1 is MNHEY and CDR2 is SVGAGI in the germline V gene. The DNA for the CDR3 is TGTGCCAGCAGTGCCTTTTCGAATCCTCTCACTGAAGCTTTCTTT. Its translation: CASSAFSNPLTEAFF.

J is TRBJ2-5 and V is TRBV6-1; the D gene is possibly TRBD1 (5 bases). Trimming took off 5 bases at V and 7 bases at J, with 17 bases between the two ends. This CDR3 spans 14 amino acids. Germline CDR1 is MNHNS and CDR2 is SASEGT. The CDR3 DNA is TGTGCCAGCAGTCCCAGCCAGGGTCCCGGGACCCAGTACTTC. Protein product: CASSPSQGPGTQYF.